This TCR beta chain was found in a study of blood T cell repertoires in COVID-19. As for the study in general: From the United States, Italy and Spain came samples of acute and convalescent COVID-19. The analysed material was cDNA or gDNA that came from T cells, B-cell-depleted T cells, or PBMCs.

Germline V gene data show CDR1 as MGHRA and CDR2 as YSYEKL. The CDR3 has 17 residues. V lost 4 bases to trimming and J lost 4 bases; unmatched junction nucleotides: 9. In the authors' workflow: Reference gene primer amplification yielded estimated nucleated cell counts. Data came from immunoSEQ multiplex PCR; TCRdb stores just in-frame clones and leaves some out. Clone size and the V and J calls come from that table; the DNA yielded D and trimming. The sample has 61,000 or so clones; almost 90% are singletons. The chain joins TRBV4-1 to TRBJ2-3; 12 bases map to TRBD2. This receptor was identified in an elderly woman with active COVID-19. The sequenced sample consisted of peripheral blood. CDR3 DNA sequence: TGCGCCAGCAGCCCCCGCCCTAGCGGGGGGGCTGCAGATACGCAGTATTTT. It specifies CASSPRPSGGAADTQYF.